Reported below is one T cell receptor (beta chain). What it binds is not known. The entry originates in a study of identical twins. Study outcomes and limitations: Out-of-frame alpha sequences shared by twins were enriched for low generation probability.

TCRdb reanalysed the 5' RACE reads using MiXCR and keeps one entry per CDR3 protein. In the table there are about 480,000 distinct CDR3 sequences, approximately 15% of which are singletons. Another study also made use of these data, one on yellow fever vaccine responses in identical twins.

The sequenced sample consisted of CD4+ T cells sorted from blood. The clonotype originates from a woman aged 18-29 years in good health.

Written as DNA, the CDR3 is TGTGCCACCAGTGTTGGGGGGGGTGGGCAAGAGACCCAGTACTTC. Translated: CATSVGGGGQETQYF. This chain uses TRBV24-1 with TRBJ2-5; 7 bases are shared with TRBD2. Trimming cost V 5 bases and J 2 bases; bases outside gene matches: 7. This CDR3 is built from 15 residues. In germline, CDR1 is KGHDR, CDR2 SFDVKD.